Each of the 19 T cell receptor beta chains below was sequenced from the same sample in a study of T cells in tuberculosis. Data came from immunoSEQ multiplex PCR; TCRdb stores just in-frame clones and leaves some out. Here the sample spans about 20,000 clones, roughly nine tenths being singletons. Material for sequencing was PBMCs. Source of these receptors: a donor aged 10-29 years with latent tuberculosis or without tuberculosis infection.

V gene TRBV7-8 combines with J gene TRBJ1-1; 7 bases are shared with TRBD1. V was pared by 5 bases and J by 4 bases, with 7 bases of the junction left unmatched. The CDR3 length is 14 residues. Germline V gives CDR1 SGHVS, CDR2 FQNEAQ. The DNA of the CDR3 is TGTGCCAGCAGCAAACGGGACAGCCTCACTGAAGCTTTCTTT. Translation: CASSKRDSLTEAFF.

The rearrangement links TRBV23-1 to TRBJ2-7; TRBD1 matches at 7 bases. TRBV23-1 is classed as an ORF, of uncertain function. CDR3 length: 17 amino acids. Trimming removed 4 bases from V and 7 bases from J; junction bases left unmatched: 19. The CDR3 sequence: CASSPRGQGPKGVEQYF. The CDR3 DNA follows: TGCGCCAGCAGTCCAAGGGGGCAGGGGCCTAAAGGAGTGGAGCAGTACTTC.

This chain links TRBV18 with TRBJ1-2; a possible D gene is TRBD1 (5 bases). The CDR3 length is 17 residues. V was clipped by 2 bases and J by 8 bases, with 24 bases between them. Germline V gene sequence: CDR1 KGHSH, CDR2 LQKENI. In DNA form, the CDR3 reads TGTGCCAGCTCACCAACCACAATCGATACAGGATCCTCCGGCTACACCTTC. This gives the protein CASSPTTIDTGSSGYTF. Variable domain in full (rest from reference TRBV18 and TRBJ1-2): NAGVMQNPRHLVRRRGQEARLRCSPMKGHSHVYWYRQLPEEGLKFMVYLQKENIIDESGMPKERFSAEFPKEGPSILRIQQVVRGDSAAYFCASSPTTIDTGSSGYTFGSGTRLTVV.

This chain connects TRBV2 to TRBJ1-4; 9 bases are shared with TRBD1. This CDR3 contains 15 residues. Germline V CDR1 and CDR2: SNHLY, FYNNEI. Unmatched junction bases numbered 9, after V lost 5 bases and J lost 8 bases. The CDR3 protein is CASSITRDRAEKLFF. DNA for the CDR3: TGTGCCAGCAGTATCACCCGGGACAGGGCCGAAAAACTGTTTTTT.

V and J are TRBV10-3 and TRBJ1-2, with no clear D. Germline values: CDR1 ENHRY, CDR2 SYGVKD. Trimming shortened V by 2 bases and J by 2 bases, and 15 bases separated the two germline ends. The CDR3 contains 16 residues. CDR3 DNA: TGTGCCATCAGTGAGGATTACAGTACTTCGAACTATGGCTACACCTTC. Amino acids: CAISEDYSTSNYGYTF.

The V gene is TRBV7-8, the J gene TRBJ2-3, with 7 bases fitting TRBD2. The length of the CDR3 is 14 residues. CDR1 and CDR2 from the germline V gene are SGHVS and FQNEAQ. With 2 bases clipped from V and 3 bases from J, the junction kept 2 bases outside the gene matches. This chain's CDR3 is CASSLRGGTDTQYF. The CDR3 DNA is TGTGCCAGCAGCTTAAGGGGAGGGACAGATACGCAGTATTTT.

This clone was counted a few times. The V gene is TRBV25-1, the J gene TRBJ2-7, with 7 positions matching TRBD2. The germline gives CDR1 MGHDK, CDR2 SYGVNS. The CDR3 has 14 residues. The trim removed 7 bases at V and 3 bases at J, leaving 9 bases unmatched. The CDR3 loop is CASIEAGDYYEQYF. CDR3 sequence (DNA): TGTGCCAGCATCGAGGCGGGAGACTACTACGAGCAGTACTTC.

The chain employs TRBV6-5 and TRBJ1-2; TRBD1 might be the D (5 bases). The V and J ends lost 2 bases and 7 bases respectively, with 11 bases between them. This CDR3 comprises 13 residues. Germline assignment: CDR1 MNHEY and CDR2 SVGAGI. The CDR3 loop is CASSYRAGGGYTF. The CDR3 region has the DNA TGTGCCAGCAGTTACAGAGCGGGGGGTGGCTACACCTTC.

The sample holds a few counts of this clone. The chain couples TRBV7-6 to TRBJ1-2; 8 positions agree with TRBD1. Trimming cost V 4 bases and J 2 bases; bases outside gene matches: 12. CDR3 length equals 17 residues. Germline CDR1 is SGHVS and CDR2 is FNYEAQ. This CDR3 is CASSCPDNRGVNYGYTF. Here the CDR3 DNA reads TGTGCCAGCAGCTGTCCCGACAACAGGGGGGTAAACTATGGCTACACCTTC.

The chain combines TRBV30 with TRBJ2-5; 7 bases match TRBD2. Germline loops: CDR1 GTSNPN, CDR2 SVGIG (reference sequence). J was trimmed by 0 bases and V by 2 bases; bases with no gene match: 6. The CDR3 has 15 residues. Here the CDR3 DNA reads TGTGCCTGGAGTATCTTTAGCGGGTACCAAGAGACCCAGTACTTC. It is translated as CAWSIFSGYQETQYF.

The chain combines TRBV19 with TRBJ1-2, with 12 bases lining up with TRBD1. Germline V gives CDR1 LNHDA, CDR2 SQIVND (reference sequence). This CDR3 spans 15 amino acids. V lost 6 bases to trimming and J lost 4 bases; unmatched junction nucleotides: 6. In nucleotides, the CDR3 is TGTGCCAGTAGCCAACCGGGACAGGGGGCCTATGGCTACACCTTC. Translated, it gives CASSQPGQGAYGYTF.

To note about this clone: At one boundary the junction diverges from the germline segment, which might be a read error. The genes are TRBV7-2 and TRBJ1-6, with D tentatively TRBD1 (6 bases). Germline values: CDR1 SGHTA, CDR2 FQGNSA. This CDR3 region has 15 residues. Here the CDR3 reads CANSRGQSWNSPLHF. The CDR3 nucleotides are TGTGCCAACAGCAGAGGACAGTCTTGGAATTCACCCCTCCACTTT.

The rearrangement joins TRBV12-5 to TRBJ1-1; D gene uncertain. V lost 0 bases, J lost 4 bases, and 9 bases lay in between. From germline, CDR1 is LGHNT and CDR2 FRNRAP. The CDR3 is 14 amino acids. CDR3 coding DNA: TGTGCTAGTGGTTTGGTACCGAGAGGCACTGAAGCTTTCTTT. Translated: CASGLVPRGTEAFF. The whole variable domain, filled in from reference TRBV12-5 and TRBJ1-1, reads DARVTQTPRHKVTEMGQEVTMRCQPILGHNTVFWYRQTMMQGLELLAYFRNRAPLDDSGMPKDRFSAEMPDATLATLKIQPSEPRDSAVYFCASGLVPRGTEAFFGQGTRLTVV.

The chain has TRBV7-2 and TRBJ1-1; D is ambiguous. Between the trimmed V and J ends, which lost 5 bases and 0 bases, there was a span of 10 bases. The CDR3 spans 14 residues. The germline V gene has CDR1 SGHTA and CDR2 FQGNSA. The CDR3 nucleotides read TGTGCCAGCAGCCCTACTAGGGTGAACACTGAAGCTTTCTTT. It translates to CASSPTRVNTEAFF. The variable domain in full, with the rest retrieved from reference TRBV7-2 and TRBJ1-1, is GAGVSQSPSNKVTEKGKDVELRCDPISGHTALYWYRQSLGQGLEFLIYFQGNSAPDKSGLPSDRFSAERTGGSVSTLTIQRTQQEDSAVYLCASSPTRVNTEAFFGQGTRLTVV.

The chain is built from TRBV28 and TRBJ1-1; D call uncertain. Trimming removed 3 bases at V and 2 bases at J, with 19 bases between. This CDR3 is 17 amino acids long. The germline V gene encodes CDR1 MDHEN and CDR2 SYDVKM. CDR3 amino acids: CASSLWGVTSGNTEAFF. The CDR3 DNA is TGTGCCAGCAGTTTGTGGGGTGTCACTAGCGGCAACACTGAAGCTTTCTTT.

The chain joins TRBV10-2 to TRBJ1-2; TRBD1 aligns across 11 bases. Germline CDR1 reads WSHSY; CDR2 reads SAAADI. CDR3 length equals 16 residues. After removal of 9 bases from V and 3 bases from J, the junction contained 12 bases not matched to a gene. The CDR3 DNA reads TGCGCCAGTAGGGACAGGGGGGGTACGAGTGACTATGGCTACACCTTC. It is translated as CASRDRGGTSDYGYTF.

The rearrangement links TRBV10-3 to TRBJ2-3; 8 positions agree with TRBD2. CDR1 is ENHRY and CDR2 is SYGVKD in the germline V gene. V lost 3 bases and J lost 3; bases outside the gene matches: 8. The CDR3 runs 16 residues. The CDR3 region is CAISEPRGGHTDTQYF. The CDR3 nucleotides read TGTGCCATCAGTGAACCTCGCGGGGGGCATACAGATACGCAGTATTTT.

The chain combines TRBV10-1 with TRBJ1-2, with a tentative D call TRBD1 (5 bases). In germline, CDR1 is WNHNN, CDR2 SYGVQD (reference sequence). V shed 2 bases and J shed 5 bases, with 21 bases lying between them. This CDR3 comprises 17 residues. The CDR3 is CASSEEAPQGVAYGYTF. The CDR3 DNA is TGCGCCAGCAGTGAGGAAGCCCCGCAGGGTGTGGCGTATGGCTACACCTTC.

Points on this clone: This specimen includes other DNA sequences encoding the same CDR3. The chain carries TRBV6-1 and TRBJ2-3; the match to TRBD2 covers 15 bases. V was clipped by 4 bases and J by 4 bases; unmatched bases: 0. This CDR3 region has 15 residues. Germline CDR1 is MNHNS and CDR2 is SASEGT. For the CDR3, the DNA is TGTGCCAGCAGTGGGACTAGCGGGGGGGCAGATACGCAGTATTTT. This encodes CASSGTSGGADTQYF.